The T cell receptor beta chain described here comes from a study of blood T cell repertoires in COVID-19. Study-wide context: The analysed material was cDNA or gDNA that came from T cells, B-cell-depleted T cells, or PBMCs.

Cohort assignment relied on participant-reported clinical history. Trimming removed 3 bases at V and 2 bases at J, with 8 bases between. This CDR3 is 13 amino acids long. Germline V CDR1 and CDR2: MNHEY, SVGAGI. Produced via immunoSEQ multiplex PCR; TCRdb's table is partial and in-frame only. The data contain 250,000 to 300,000 clones, over 75% of them singletons. Sequencing was done on a sample of PBMCs or T cells enriched from blood (not recorded which). This TCR derives from a young woman who had recovered from COVID-19. The V and J genes are TRBV6-5 and TRBJ2-7; D not resolved. The CDR3 protein is CASSYTRAYEQYF. DNA for the CDR3: TGTGCCAGCAGTTATACCCGGGCCTACGAGCAGTACTTC.